These T cell receptor beta chains were read from a single sample in a study of monozygotic twins with inflammatory bowel disease. TCRdb reprocessed the 5' RACE reads and keeps a single row for each CDR3 protein, giving no DNA. Its clone listing holds approximately 150,000 distinct CDR3 sequences. The specimen was blood. These receptors were taken from a human donor with ulcerative colitis or Crohn's disease, or a healthy co-twin of an affected twin (not recorded which). Both conserved end residues are part of each CDR3.

CDR3 length	V gene	J gene	CDR3 protein
14	TRBV6-1	TRBJ2-5	CASSDWARQETQYF
15	TRBV19	TRBJ2-5	CASSTGTARGETQYF
14	TRBV7-2	TRBJ2-7	CASSLNAIAYEQYF
13	TRBV5-1	TRBJ2-7	CASSFSNLYEQYF
15	TRBV11-2	TRBJ1-6	CASSLTTGLDSPLHF
14	TRBV18	TRBJ2-1	CASSPARESPEQFF
17	TRBV3-1	TRBJ2-3	CAGSPFTTSGSGDTQYF
15	TRBV7-8	TRBJ2-1	CASIRLAGTYNEQFF
15	TRBV12-3/TRBV12-4	TRBJ1-6	CASSGDRSVNSPLHF
14	TRBV29-1	TRBJ2-2	CSVVSQGITGELFF
17	TRBV2	TRBJ2-7	CASRESRVHAGSYEQYF
15	TRBV5-1	TRBJ2-7	CASSLVSGAAYEQYF
13	TRBV20-1	TRBJ2-7	CSALPRQSYEQYF
15	TRBV5-5	TRBJ1-2	CASSLDTGGAGGYTF
15	TRBV7-6	TRBJ2-5	CASSLNQDIQETQYF
13	TRBV3-1	TRBJ2-1	CASSQEGWYEQFF
13	TRBV19	TRBJ1-1	CASSKGRGTEAFF
15	TRBV5-1	TRBJ2-5	CASSWGQPTQETQYF
14	TRBV11-2	TRBJ2-5	CASSSDRAGETQYF
16	TRBV28	TRBJ2-5	CASSLSWTGTKETQYF
12	TRBV20-1	TRBJ1-5	CSGTYSNQPQHF
15	TRBV20-1	TRBJ2-3	CSARDWDRVTDTQYF
15	TRBV10-3	TRBJ2-3	CAISIRGAGDDTQYF
18	TRBV15	TRBJ1-6	CATSRDRGVSSYNSPLHF
17	TRBV4-1	TRBJ2-1	CASSQAALAGGPDEQFF
14	TRBV7-2	TRBJ2-7	CASIRDRGGYEQYF
16	TRBV11-2	TRBJ2-7	CASSSSFFAPPYEQYF
16	TRBV6-2/TRBV6-3	TRBJ1-5	CASTSGIGFGYQPQHF